Listed below are T cell receptor beta chains from one sample, sequenced in a study of early T cells in non-severe SARS-CoV-2 infection. TCRdb reanalysed the 5' RACE reads using MiXCR and keeps one entry per CDR3 protein. Of approximately 39,000 distinct CDR3 sequences listed, more than 8% are singletons. Sequenced input: whole blood. The receptor source for this set is an adult who was a healthcare worker with PCR-confirmed SARS-CoV-2 infection or an uninfected control (not recorded which). The CDR3 runs from the conserved cysteine through the conserved F or W. D genes are given only for firm matches. Expanded clones get a size class; other rows say once, few or many, or leave the size out.

d_gene,abundance,j_gene,v_gene,len,CDR3nt,CDR3aa
TRBD1,few,TRBJ2-1,TRBV27,18,TGTGCCAGCAGACCAAGGACAGGGCATAGGGGCTCCTACAATGAGCAGTTCTTC,CASRPRTGHRGSYNEQFF
TRBD2,NA,TRBJ2-6,TRBV28,18,TGTGCCAGCAGTTCCGGGACTAGCGGCGAGACTGGGGCCAACGTCCTGACTTTC,CASSSGTSGETGANVLTF
NA,NA,TRBJ2-1,TRBV28,14,TGTGCCAGCAGTTTAGCCGGGATCTACAATGAGCAGTTCTTC,CASSLAGIYNEQFF
TRBD1,NA,TRBJ2-2,TRBV29-1,16,TGCAGCGTCTGGGGGACAGGGAGGAGAGGCACCGGGGAGCTGTTTTTT,CSVWGTGRRGTGELFF
NA,few,TRBJ1-4,TRBV9,15,TGTGCCAGCAGCGGTAAGGCCGGAAGGCGGGAAAAACTGTTTTTT,CASSGKAGRREKLFF
NA,few,TRBJ2-2,TRBV6-4,15,TGTGCCAGCAGTGACGGCTCAAAGAACACCGGGGAGCTGTTTTTT,CASSDGSKNTGELFF
NA,many,TRBJ2-2,TRBV7-3,12,TGTGCCAGCAGCCGCGGCACCGGGGAGCTGTTTTTT,CASSRGTGELFF
NA,many,TRBJ1-5,TRBV11-2,13,TGTGCCAGCAGTATGGGGGCCAATCAGCCCCAGCATTTT,CASSMGANQPQHF
NA,NA,TRBJ2-1,TRBV7-3,13,TGTGCCAGCAGCTTAGCAGGGTCCAATGAGCAGTTCTTC,CASSLAGSNEQFF
NA,few,TRBJ2-1,TRBV29-1,11,TGCAGCGTTGAAGAGCCCGAAAAGCAGTTCTTC,CSVEEPEKQFF
TRBD1,NA,TRBJ1-1,TRBV30,14,TGTGCCTGGATAAGGGACAGGGGTGGCACTGAAGCTTTCTTT,CAWIRDRGGTEAFF
NA,many,TRBJ1-2,TRBV6-2/TRBV6-3,15,TGTGCCAGCAACCTCGACAGTTTACCGCGTTATGGCTACACCTTC,CASNLDSLPRYGYTF
NA,few,TRBJ2-3,TRBV3-1,12,TGTGCCAGCAGCCAAGATGTTAATACGCAGTATTTT,CASSQDVNTQYF
TRBD1,many,TRBJ2-7,TRBV4-2,15,TGTGCCAGCAGCCGGGGACAGGGCGACTCCTACGAGCAGTACTTC,CASSRGQGDSYEQYF
NA,NA,TRBJ2-3,TRBV4-3,15,TGCGCCAGCAGCCCACGACTAGGTCGTACAGATACGCAGTATTTT,CASSPRLGRTDTQYF
NA,many,TRBJ1-5,TRBV5-5,15,TGTGCCAGCAGCTCAACTACTGAAGGGGTCCAGCCCCAGCATTTT,CASSSTTEGVQPQHF
NA,NA,TRBJ2-2,TRBV12-3/TRBV12-4,14,TGTGCCAGCAGGAGACTAGTTGGCACCGGGGAGCTGTTATTT,CASRRLVGTGELLF
NA,many,TRBJ2-3,TRBV11-2,17,TGTGCCAGCAGCTTGAGTTTTGGGCAGCAGGTGACAGATACGCAGTATTTT,CASSLSFGQQVTDTQYF
TRBD2,few,TRBJ2-5,TRBV29-1,12,TGCAGCGTTGAGACTAGCATGGAGACCCAGTACTTC,CSVETSMETQYF
TRBD1,many,TRBJ2-2,TRBV20-1,13,TGCAGTGCTAGAAAGACAGGGTCCGGGGAGCTGTTTTTT,CSARKTGSGELFF